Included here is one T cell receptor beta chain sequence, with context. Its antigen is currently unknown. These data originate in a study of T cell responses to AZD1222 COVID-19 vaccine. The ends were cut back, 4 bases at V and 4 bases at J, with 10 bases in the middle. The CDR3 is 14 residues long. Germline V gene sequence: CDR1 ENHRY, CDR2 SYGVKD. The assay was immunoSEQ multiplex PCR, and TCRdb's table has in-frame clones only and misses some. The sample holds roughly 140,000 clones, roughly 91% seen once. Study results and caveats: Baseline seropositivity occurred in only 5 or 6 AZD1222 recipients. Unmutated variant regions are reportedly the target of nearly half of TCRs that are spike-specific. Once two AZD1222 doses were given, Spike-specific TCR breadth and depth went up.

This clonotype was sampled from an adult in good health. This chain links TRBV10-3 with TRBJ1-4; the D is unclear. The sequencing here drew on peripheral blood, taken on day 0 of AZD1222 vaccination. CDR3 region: CAISGGPLNEKLFF. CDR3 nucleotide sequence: TGTGCCATCAGTGGCGGACCCCTTAATGAAAAACTGTTTTTT.